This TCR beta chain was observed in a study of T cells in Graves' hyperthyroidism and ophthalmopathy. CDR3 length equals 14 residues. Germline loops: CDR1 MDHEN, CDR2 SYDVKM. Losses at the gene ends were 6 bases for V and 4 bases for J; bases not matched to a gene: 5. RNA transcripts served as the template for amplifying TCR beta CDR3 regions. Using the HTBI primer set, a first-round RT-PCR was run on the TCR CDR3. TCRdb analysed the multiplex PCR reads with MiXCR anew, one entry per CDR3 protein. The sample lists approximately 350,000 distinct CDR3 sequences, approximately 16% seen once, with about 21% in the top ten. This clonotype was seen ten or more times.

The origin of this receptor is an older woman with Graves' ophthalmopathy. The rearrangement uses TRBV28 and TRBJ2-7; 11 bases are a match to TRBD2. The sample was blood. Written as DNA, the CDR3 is TGTGCCAGCAGGGAGACTAGCGGGGCTTACGAGCAGTACTTC. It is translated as CASRETSGAYEQYF.